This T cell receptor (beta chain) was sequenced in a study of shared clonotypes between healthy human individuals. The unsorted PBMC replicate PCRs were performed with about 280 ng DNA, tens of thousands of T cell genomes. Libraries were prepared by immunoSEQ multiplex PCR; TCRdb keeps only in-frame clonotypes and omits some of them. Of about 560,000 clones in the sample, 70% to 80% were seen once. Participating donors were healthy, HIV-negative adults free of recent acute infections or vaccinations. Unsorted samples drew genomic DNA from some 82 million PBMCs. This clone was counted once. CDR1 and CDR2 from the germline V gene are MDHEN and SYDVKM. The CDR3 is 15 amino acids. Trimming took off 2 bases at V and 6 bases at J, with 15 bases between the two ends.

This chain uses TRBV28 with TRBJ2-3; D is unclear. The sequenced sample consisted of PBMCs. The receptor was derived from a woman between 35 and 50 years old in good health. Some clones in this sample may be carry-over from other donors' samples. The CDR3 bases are TGTGCCAGCAGTTTAAGGGTTCAAACTTGGGATACGCAGTATTTT. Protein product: CASSLRVQTWDTQYF.